This TCR beta chain derives from a study of shared clonotypes between healthy human individuals (dated by TCRdb to between 2020 and 2021). About the study as a whole: A few men and a couple of women, aged 18 to 49 years, made up the cohort. For each donor, CD4 naive and CD4 memory were each run on three plates, CD8 naive on two plates, and CD8 memory on one plate. To estimate repertoire size and how much clonotypes are shared between individuals, the study performed deep sequencing of blood TCR repertoires from roughly five healthy adults. To increase sequencing depth and limit assay-specific biases, TCR repertoire library preparation and sequencing were carried out by different laboratories using diverse techniques. Between about 0.94 and 8.9 billion PBMCs per donor were obtained by leukapheresis. Results the study describes overall, beyond this receptor: Estimated clonotype richness was generally larger for naive than for memory subsets. Because the study included a small number of donors, the genetic and exposure-history diversity represented was limited. Incomplete sequencing was indicated by rarefaction of sorted-subset datasets, despite the large sequencing depth. About 4.5% of naive CD4, around 3.5% of naive CD8, around 2.3% of memory CD4, and about 0.4% of memory CD8 clonotypes were shared across several donors. Compared with non-shared clonotypes, clonotypes shared by all four sorted-subset donors had higher generation probabilities. Pairwise subsampling indicated that sequencing depth was expected to affect the degree of clonotype sharing among donors. Sampling was restricted to blood, and TCR repertoires in tissues likely differ from the TCR repertoires found in blood.

TCR CDR3 regions were amplified from genomic DNA by multiplex PCR using the deep immunoSEQ assay. Extracted genomic DNA from each cell subset was spread evenly across all wells of several immunoSEQ 96-well plates, with each plate serving as a replicate. For sorted subsets, approximately 200 ng of genomic DNA, equivalent to around 29,000 T cell genomes, went into each replicate PCR. Purified libraries were quantified with a Qubit 3.0 fluorometer, sized on a Bioanalyzer 2100, and re-quantified with the KAPA Library Quantification kit. Every immunoSEQ 96-well plate was sequenced on a separate single-read 150-cycle Illumina NextSeq 550 flow cell. As for how the authors treated the data: Because the immunoSEQ output held only junctional sequences and lacked quality scores, the filtering could not match the filtering applied to full-length reads. To assign V/J genes and CDR3, sequences were annotated using PyIR, a Python wrapper for IgBLAST v1.9, with IMGT germline references. Reads were removed for weak V/J assignments (E-value above 1e-6), missing CDR3, stop codons, out-of-frame junctions, or ambiguous translated residues. V3J clonotypes were defined as sequences sharing an identical inferred V gene, J gene, and CDR3 amino acid sequence. To compute the percentage overlap between repertoires, the number of shared unique clonotypes was divided by the size of the smaller repertoire. Repertoire richness was assessed with RTK rarefaction, the Chao1 estimator, and Recon v2.1 estimates of unobserved clonotypes. Generation probabilities were computed with OLGA for all TCRbeta clonotypes obtained by the gDNA method from a few donors. TCRdb re-hosts the immuneACCESS table, in-frame sequences only. Its copies lack some clones; in the studies checked, an unresolved V gene accounts for under half of them, and the cause for the rest is not known. Clone size and V and J calls were adopted from that table, with D and trimming inferred from the DNA. For this sample there are about 2.2 million clones; roughly 95% appear just once. The top ten hold about 1.7% of the sample.

CD8 naive samples consisted of CD45RO-negative cells that were positively selected for CCR7, yielding a CD45RA+CCR7+ population without TemRA cells. Healthy HIV-negative adults with no recently reported acute infections or vaccinations were included as donors. Every donor was a Caucasian adult living in Nashville, Tennessee, USA. Blood was collected by leukapheresis, and PBMCs were isolated by Ficoll-Histopaque density gradient centrifugation and then cryopreserved in liquid nitrogen vapor phase. Purity and quantity of every magnetically sorted T cell population were checked by analytical flow cytometry. Each sorted fraction had its genomic DNA isolated and then quantified by UV absorbance on a Nanodrop 2000c. This clone was observed a single time. Which antigen it targets is not known. No much larger clone is present one base from it, and per-base qualities are unavailable. Trimming removed 6 bases from V and 6 bases from J; the gene matches leave 4 bases unexplained. From its cysteine to its phenylalanine, the CDR3 spans 12 amino acids. Only CDR3 DNA is held: 36 bases, read in frame from base 1. CDR1 and CDR2 (SNHLY, FYNNEI) derive from the germline V gene.

The rearranged chain carries TRBV2 and TRBJ2-7, with 8 middle bases fitting TRBD1. The receptor was isolated from a man between 18 and 35 years old in good health. Some clones in this sample may be carry-over from other donors' samples. The sample comprised naive CD8+ T cells from PBMCs. The cell subset or site label on this specimen signifies: CD45RA+CCR7+. The bases read TGTGCCAGCAGGGACAGGGCTGCCGAGCAGTACTTC. This encodes CASRDRAAEQYF.